This is a list of T cell receptor beta chains from one sample in a study of CXCR3-negative and CXCR3-positive naive CD8 T cells. Reanalyzing the 5' RACE reads, TCRdb keeps one entry per CDR3 protein, without DNA. The table lists 70,000 to 100,000 distinct CDR3 sequences, with 1.5% to 2% in the top ten. Input material: naive CXCR3- CD8+ T cells from blood. The receptor source for this set is a human donor in good health. Some clones in this sample may be carry-over from other donors' samples. The CDR3 runs from the conserved cysteine through the conserved F or W.

V	J	CDR3
TRBV7-2	TRBJ2-1	CASSYGGWENEQFF
TRBV5-5	TRBJ2-1	CASSSTGTDMYDEQFF
TRBV7-6	TRBJ2-7	CASSPRMGDESYEQYF
TRBV15	TRBJ2-3	CATSRDYSGGATDTQYF
TRBV29-1	TRBJ2-7	CSVEAGTEQYF
TRBV5-1	TRBJ2-1	CASSPGTSGYNEQFF
TRBV11-3	TRBJ2-1	CASSPGTSSYNEQFF
TRBV27	TRBJ1-1	CASSFGGGTEAFF
TRBV4-2	TRBJ2-3	CASSQMEGGTDTQYF
TRBV29-1	TRBJ2-7	CSVGGQGFPYF
TRBV29-1	TRBJ1-5	CSVTEGAAQPQHF
TRBV29-1	TRBJ1-2	CSVGDSNGYTF
TRBV13	TRBJ2-5	CASSSSDQETQYF
TRBV23-1	TRBJ2-2	CASSQINRADSTGELFF
TRBV28	TRBJ2-2	CASSRGDPGELFF
TRBV7-9	TRBJ2-1	CASRIGGGERGNEQFF
TRBV29-1	TRBJ1-2	CSVEDGGGDGYTF
TRBV28	TRBJ2-5	CASSPDREQETQYF